This TCR beta chain was captured in a study of blood T cell repertoires in COVID-19. Study details: The United States, Italy and Spain were the sources of the acute and convalescent COVID-19 samples. Sources were T cells, B-cell-depleted T cells, or PBMCs; the material itself was cDNA or gDNA.

Original processing notes: For nucleated cells, counts were estimated from reference gene primer amplification. The assay was immunoSEQ multiplex PCR, and TCRdb's table has in-frame clones only and misses some. The V and J calls and clone size come from that table; D and trimming were worked out from the DNA. The sample consists of around 100,000 clones, 85% to 90% of them appearing once. The CDR3 length is 14 residues. The V gene's germline CDR1 is MNHEY and CDR2 SMNVEV (reference sequence). Trimming shortened V by 7 bases and J by 7 bases, and 16 bases separated the two germline ends. A single count supports this clone.

The receptor was derived from a woman at least 80 years old with acute or convalescent COVID-19. Sequencing was carried out using peripheral blood. J is TRBJ1-4 and V is TRBV27; D is unresolved. The DNA of the CDR3 is TGTGCCAGCAACCAGACAAAGCGGGTTGAAAAACTGTTTTTT. Translating gives CASNQTKRVEKLFF.